This T cell receptor (beta chain) was retrieved from a study of blood T cell repertoires in COVID-19. Study-wide context: PBMCs, B-cell-depleted T cells, or T cells provided the cDNA or gDNA that made up the material.

The V gene lost 6 bases and the J gene lost 0 bases, with 11 bases spanning the gap. The CDR3 has 14 residues. CDR1 LNHDA and CDR2 SQIVND come from the germline V gene (reference sequence). Repertoires were generated with immunoSEQ multiplex PCR, while TCRdb's copy carries only in-frame clones and drops some. This sample has more than 200,000 clones, with approximately 85% found just once. Sequenced: peripheral blood. The receptor was derived from a human donor in a cohort sampled during active COVID-19. The chain combines TRBV19 with TRBJ1-2, with D perhaps TRBD1 (5 bases). The CDR3 DNA reads TGTGCCAGTAGCAGGGCGAGTTCTAACTATGGCTACACCTTC. Its translation: CASSRASSNYGYTF.